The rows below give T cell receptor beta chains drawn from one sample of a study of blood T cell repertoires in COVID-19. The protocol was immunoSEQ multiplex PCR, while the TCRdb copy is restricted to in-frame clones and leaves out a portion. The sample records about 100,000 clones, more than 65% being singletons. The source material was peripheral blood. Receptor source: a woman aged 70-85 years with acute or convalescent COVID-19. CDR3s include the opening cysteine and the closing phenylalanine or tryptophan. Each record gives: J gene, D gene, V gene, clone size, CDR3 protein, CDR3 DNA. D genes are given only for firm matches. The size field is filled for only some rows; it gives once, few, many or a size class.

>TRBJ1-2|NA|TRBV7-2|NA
CASSFVGQEEYYGYTF
TGTGCCAGCAGCTTCGTGGGGCAAGAGGAGTACTATGGCTACACCTTC
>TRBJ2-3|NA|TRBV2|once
CASSAVGGGDTQYF
TGTGCCAGCAGTGCGGTAGGGGGTGGAGATACGCAGTATTTT
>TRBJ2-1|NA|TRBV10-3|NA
CAITPGDGNEQFF
TGTGCCATCACGCCAGGGGACGGCAATGAGCAGTTCTTC
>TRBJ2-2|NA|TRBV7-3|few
CASSLAGWGTGELFF
TGTGCCAGCAGCTTGGCGGGGTGGGGCACCGGGGAGCTGTTTTTT
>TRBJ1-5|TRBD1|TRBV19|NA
CASSIQGAESQPQHF
TGTGCCAGTAGTATACAGGGGGCAGAGAGTCAGCCCCAGCATTTT
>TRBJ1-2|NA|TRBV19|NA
CASSSAPGEGYTF
TGTGCCAGTAGTAGTGCGCCAGGGGAGGGCTACACCTTC
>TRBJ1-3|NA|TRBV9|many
CASSSRPGNTIYF
TGTGCCAGCAGCTCCCGCCCCGGTAACACCATATATTTT
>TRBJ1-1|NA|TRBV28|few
CASSFVTEAFF
TGTGCCAGCAGTTTCGTCACTGAAGCTTTCTTT
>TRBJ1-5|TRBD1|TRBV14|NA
CASRRNRDRFSNQPQHF
TGTGCCAGCAGACGAAACCGGGACAGATTTAGCAATCAGCCCCAGCATTTT
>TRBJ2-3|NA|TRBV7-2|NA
CASSLQGTGTDTQYF
TGTGCCAGCAGCTTACAGGGAACGGGCACAGATACGCAGTATTTT
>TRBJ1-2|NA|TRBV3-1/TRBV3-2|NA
CASSSFDSNYGYTF
TGTGCCAGCAGTTCTTTTGACAGTAACTATGGCTACACCTTC
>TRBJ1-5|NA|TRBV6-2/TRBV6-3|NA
CASSYLYRVEQPQHF
TGTGCCAGCAGTTACCTTTACAGGGTGGAGCAGCCCCAGCATTTT
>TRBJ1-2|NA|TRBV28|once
CASSLADYGYTF
TGTGCCAGCAGTTTGGCAGACTATGGCTACACCTTC
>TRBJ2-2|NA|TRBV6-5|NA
CASSSGQTLNTGELFF
TGTGCCAGCAGTTCTGGACAGACCTTGAACACCGGGGAGCTGTTTTTT
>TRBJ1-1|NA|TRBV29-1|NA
CSGLQGKNTEAFF
TGCAGCGGCCTACAGGGAAAGAACACTGAAGCTTTCTTT
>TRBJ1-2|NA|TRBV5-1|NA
CASSPGDYGYTF
TGCGCCAGCAGCCCAGGGGACTATGGCTACACCTTC
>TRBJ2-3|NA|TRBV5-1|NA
CASSVEALRGQRGDTQYF
TGCGCCAGCAGCGTTGAGGCCCTCAGGGGCCAAAGGGGAGATACGCAGTATTTT
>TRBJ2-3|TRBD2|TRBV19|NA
CASSIPAGASTDTQYF
TGTGCCAGTAGTATACCAGCGGGGGCTTCCACAGATACGCAGTATTTT
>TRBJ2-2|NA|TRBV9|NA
CASSVLVDTGELFF
TGTGCCAGCAGCGTTTTAGTTGACACCGGGGAGCTGTTTTTT
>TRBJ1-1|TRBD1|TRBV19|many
CASSVNRGEAFF
TGTGCCAGTAGCGTAAACAGGGGTGAAGCTTTCTTT
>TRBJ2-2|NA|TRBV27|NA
CASSLSRVTGELFF
TGTGCCAGCAGTTTAAGCAGGGTCACCGGGGAGCTGTTTTTT
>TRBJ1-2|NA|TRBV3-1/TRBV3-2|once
CASSQGGRAYGYTF
TGTGCCAGCAGCCAAGGAGGGCGGGCCTATGGCTACACCTTC
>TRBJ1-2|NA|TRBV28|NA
CASERGFNYGYTF
TGTGCCAGCGAACGAGGGTTTAACTATGGCTACACCTTC
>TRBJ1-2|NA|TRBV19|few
CAREGGGLYGYTF
TGTGCCAGGGAGGGCGGGGGGCTCTATGGCTACACCTTC
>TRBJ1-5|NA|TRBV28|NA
CASSTSGELPQHF
TGTGCCAGCAGTACTTCTGGGGAGCTGCCCCAGCATTTT
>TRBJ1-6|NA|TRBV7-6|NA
CASSQSNSPLHF
TGTGCCAGCAGCCAAAGCAATTCACCCCTCCACTTT
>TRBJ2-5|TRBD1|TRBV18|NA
CASSPRPGQRTSQETQYF
TGTGCCAGCTCACCACGGCCGGGACAGCGAACTTCCCAAGAGACCCAGTACTTC
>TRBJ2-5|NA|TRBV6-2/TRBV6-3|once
CASSYSRETQYF
TGTGCCAGCAGTTACTCGCGGGAGACCCAGTACTTC
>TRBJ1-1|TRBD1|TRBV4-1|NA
CASSHGQENTEAFF
TGCGCCAGCAGCCACGGACAGGAGAACACTGAAGCTTTCTTT
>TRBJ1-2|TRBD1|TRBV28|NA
CASSLAGGAGGYTF
TGTGCCAGCAGTTTGGCAGGGGGCGCGGGGGGCTACACCTTC
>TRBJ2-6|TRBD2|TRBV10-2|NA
CASHWGGASGANVLTF
TGCGCCAGCCACTGGGGGGGTGCCTCTGGGGCCAACGTCCTGACTTTC
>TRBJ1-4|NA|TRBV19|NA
CASKRRGADEKLFF
TGTGCCAGTAAGAGACGGGGGGCTGATGAAAAACTGTTTTTT
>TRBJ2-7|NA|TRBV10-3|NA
CAISESRDRLSYEQYF
TGTGCCATCAGTGAGTCCCGAGACAGGCTATCCTACGAGCAGTACTTC
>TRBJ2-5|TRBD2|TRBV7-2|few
CASSLGPGGTQETQYF
TGTGCCAGCAGCTTGGGGCCGGGGGGGACCCAAGAGACCCAGTACTTC
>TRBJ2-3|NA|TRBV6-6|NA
CASSYSQGSSTDTQYF
TGTGCCAGCAGTTACTCGCAGGGTTCTAGCACAGATACGCAGTATTTT
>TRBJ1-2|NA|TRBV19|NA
CASSTGNEQGGYTF
TGTGCCAGTAGTACCGGCAATGAACAGGGTGGCTACACCTTC
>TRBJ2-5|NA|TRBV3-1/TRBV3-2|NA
CASSQEISEETQYF
TGTGCCAGCAGCCAAGAGATAAGTGAGGAGACCCAGTACTTC
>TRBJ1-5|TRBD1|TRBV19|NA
CASSTQQGIPPQPQHF
TGTGCCAGTAGTACCCAACAGGGGATCCCTCCCCAGCCCCAGCATTTT
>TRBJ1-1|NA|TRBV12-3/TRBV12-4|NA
CASNRDTTEAFF
TGTGCCAGCAACCGGGACACCACTGAAGCTTTCTTT
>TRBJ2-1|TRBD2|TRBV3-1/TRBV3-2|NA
CASSPQRGGTNEQFF
TGTGCCAGCAGCCCTCAGCGGGGGGGCACGAATGAGCAGTTCTTC
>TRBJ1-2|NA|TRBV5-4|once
CASSWDRGSGGYTF
TGTGCCAGCAGCTGGGATCGGGGGAGCGGAGGCTACACCTTC
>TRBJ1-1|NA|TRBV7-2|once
CASTSRVRNTEAFF
TGTGCCAGCACCTCTCGGGTTAGAAACACTGAAGCTTTCTTT
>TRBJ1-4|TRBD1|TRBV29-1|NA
CSVDFSGQGNEKLFF
TGCAGCGTTGATTTTTCGGGACAGGGGAATGAAAAACTGTTTTTT
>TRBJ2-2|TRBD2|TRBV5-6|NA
CASSRPSGRNTGELFF
TGTGCCAGCAGCCGTCCTAGCGGGAGGAACACCGGGGAGCTGTTTTTT
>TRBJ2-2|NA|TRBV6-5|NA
CASRLGAYGELFF
TGTGCCAGCAGGCTAGGGGCCTACGGGGAGCTGTTTTTT
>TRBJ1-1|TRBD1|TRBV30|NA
CAWIKGAGTEAFF
TGTGCCTGGATAAAGGGGGCGGGCACTGAAGCTTTCTTT
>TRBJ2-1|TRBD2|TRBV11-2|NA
CASSSTLAGASNSYNEQFF
TGTGCCAGCAGCTCCACACTAGCGGGGGCGTCAAACTCCTACAATGAGCAGTTCTTC
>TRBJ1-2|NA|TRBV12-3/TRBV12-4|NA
CASSGGGPYGYTF
TGTGCCAGCAGCGGTGGGGGCCCCTATGGCTACACCTTC
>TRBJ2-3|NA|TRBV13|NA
CASSTRGGARADTQYF
TGTGCCAGCAGCACTCGAGGGGGGGCCAGAGCAGATACGCAGTATTTT
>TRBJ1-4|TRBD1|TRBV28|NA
CASSLSIGQGEKLFF
TGTGCCAGCAGTTTAAGTATTGGACAGGGAGAAAAACTGTTTTTT